This TCR beta chain was sequenced for a study of spatial heterogeneity in lung cancer. Study-level background: Each unique TCR and UMI combination was seen more than ten times on average in raw reads.

In TCRdb, the 5' RACE reads were re-called with MiXCR into one record per CDR3 protein. Among around 11,000 distinct CDR3 sequences, approximately 8% were seen once, and the ten largest hold roughly 22%. The CDR3 consists of 17 residues. Germline V gives CDR1 LGHDT, CDR2 YNNKEL (reference sequence). V shed 1 base, J shed 8 bases, and the junction held 11 bases outside the gene matches. Regarding the study as a whole: Tumor mutation count correlated with how many alpha and beta TCRs expanded intratumorally.

This clonotype has a count of ten or more. The antigen is undetermined. This beta chain is off target for a library built for alpha chains, so its abundance means little. Time point defined: sample taken at primary tumor resection. Samples came from roughly 72 TRACERx patients with untreated early-stage lung cancer. Material for sequencing was whole RNA from tumor, nontumor lung or frozen PBMC, left unsorted. The source material was lung tumor tissue, sampled at surgery. The TCR was taken from a female donor with early-stage non-small cell lung cancer. This chain links TRBV3-1 with TRBJ1-6; 7 nucleotides line up with TRBD1. The CDR3 nucleotides read TGTGCCAGCAGCCAAGTCCAGGGCCCCGACAGGGATTCACCCCTCCACTTT. It specifies CASSQVQGPDRDSPLHF.